The clone carrying this T cell receptor (beta chain) was found many times. Its matching antigen is unknown. Preparation of the TCRbeta library used unique molecular identifiers. Each CDR3 protein gets one entry after TCRdb re-called the PCR reads with MiXCR. The table records over 450,000 distinct CDR3 sequences, roughly a tenth of them present only once. This sample is drawn from a study of T-cell reconstitution after alpha-beta-depleted transplantation in children. Overall study findings and caveats: At around two months after transplant, the alpha-beta T cells were reportedly derived from several hundred expanded clones that came from non-depleted graft cells.

Trimming took 4 bases from V and 2 from J, leaving 11 bases between them. The germline V gene has CDR1 LNHDA and CDR2 SQIVND (reference sequence). The CDR3 contains 14 residues. Sequencing used PBMCs, obtained before TCRalphabeta/CD19-depleted stem cell transplant. The rearrangement uses TRBV19 and TRBJ2-5, with a tentative D call TRBD2 (6 bases). This sequence originates from a child aged 2-9 years with inherited bone marrow failure, due to receive a stem cell transplant. The CDR3, as DNA: TGTGCCAGTAGTAATCTAGCGTGGCAAGAGACCCAGTACTTC. Protein: CASSNLAWQETQYF.